This is a list of T cell receptor beta chains from one sample in a study of T cell responses to AZD1222 COVID-19 vaccine. Assay: immunoSEQ multiplex PCR; the TCRdb copy retains only in-frame clones and omits some. The sample records under 150,000 clones, roughly 88% being singletons. The starting material was peripheral blood, obtained 28 days after the second AZD1222 dose. The receptor set was obtained from an adult who received the AZD1222 COVID-19 vaccine. The CDR3 runs from the conserved cysteine through the conserved F or W. The D gene is left open where the match is weak. Some rows have no size entry. The others give once, few or many, or a class for an expanded clone.

cdr3_nt	cdr3_aa	d_call	clone_size	j_call	v_call
TGTGCCAGCAGTTTGTCAGATCAGCCCCAGCATTTT	CASSLSDQPQHF	NA	NA	TRBJ1-5	TRBV12-3/TRBV12-4
TGTGCCATCGGAAACCTAGCGGGGGGGCGCGGAGCGCAGTATTTT	CAIGNLAGGRGAQYF	TRBD2	NA	TRBJ2-3	TRBV10-3
TGTGCCAGCAGTCGGGACGGTTTCGGGTATGAGCAGTTCTTC	CASSRDGFGYEQFF	NA	NA	TRBJ2-1	TRBV6-4
TGCGCCAGCAGCCAAGATGGCGGAGGAAGAGCTAACTATGGCTACACCTTC	CASSQDGGGRANYGYTF	NA	NA	TRBJ1-2	TRBV4-3
TGTGCCAGCAGCCAAGATCAACACAGTTCGAACACTGAAGCTTTCTTT	CASSQDQHSSNTEAFF	NA	once	TRBJ1-1	TRBV4-2
TGTGCCACCAGCAGTGGTGGCATGAACACTGAAGCTTTCTTT	CATSSGGMNTEAFF	NA	NA	TRBJ1-1	TRBV15
TGTGCCATCGTCGGGGGGACAGGGGGCCATAATGGCTACACCTTC	CAIVGGTGGHNGYTF	TRBD1	NA	TRBJ1-2	TRBV10-3
TGTGCCAGCAGCTTACGGGAAGAAAGCGCTGAAGCTTTCTTT	CASSLREESAEAFF	NA	NA	TRBJ1-1	TRBV7-9
TGTGCCAGCTCACCACCGGGGCAGAGGATAAACACCATATATTTT	CASSPPGQRINTIYF	NA	NA	TRBJ1-3	TRBV18
TGTGCCAGCAGCCCAGACGGAAACTATGGCTACACCTTC	CASSPDGNYGYTF	NA	NA	TRBJ1-2	TRBV2
TGTGCCAGCAGTTTCCGGTATGGTGGTTATGAGCAGTTCTTC	CASSFRYGGYEQFF	NA	once	TRBJ2-1	TRBV2
TGTGCCAGCAGTGGAGCAGGGTTGGGCTATGGCTACACCTTC	CASSGAGLGYGYTF	NA	NA	TRBJ1-2	TRBV2
TGTGCCAGCAGCTTAGGTACGGGGTACCCTGGAAACACCATATATTTT	CASSLGTGYPGNTIYF	NA	NA	TRBJ1-3	TRBV7-8
TGCAGCGTACACAGGGATTACGAGCAGTACTTC	CSVHRDYEQYF	NA	NA	TRBJ2-7	TRBV29-1
TGTGCCAGCTCACCAGGTCCAGGGGGTGGCGAGCAGTACTTC	CASSPGPGGGEQYF	TRBD1	NA	TRBJ2-7	TRBV18
TGTGCCAGCAGCTTAGAGCCCCCCGGCGGGGGATGGTTTGAAGCTTTCTTT	CASSLEPPGGGWFEAFF	NA	NA	TRBJ1-1	TRBV7-2
TGCAGCGTTGGGACAGCAATTAATTCACCCCTCCACTTT	CSVGTAINSPLHF	NA	NA	TRBJ1-6	TRBV29-1
TGTGCCAGCAGTTTTGTGGGGGCTGGTGAAGCTTTCTTT	CASSFVGAGEAFF	NA	NA	TRBJ1-1	TRBV28
TGTGCAACAGTGGGGCGGGGGGCAATTGGGTCGAAACTGTTTTTT	CATVGRGAIGSKLFF	NA	once	TRBJ1-4	TRBV28
TGTGCCAGCAGCTTTGGACAGGGGATTGGCGAGCAGTACTTC	CASSFGQGIGEQYF	TRBD1	NA	TRBJ2-7	TRBV7-9